Included here is one T cell receptor (beta chain) sequence, with context. This entry belongs to a study of blood T cell repertoires in COVID-19. Background on the study: Researchers got acute and convalescent COVID-19 samples from the United States, Italy and Spain. PBMCs, B-cell-depleted T cells, or T cells provided the cDNA or gDNA that made up the material.

Per the study methods: Counts of nucleated cells, estimated from reference gene primer amplification, were obtained. Libraries were prepared by immunoSEQ multiplex PCR; TCRdb keeps only in-frame clonotypes and omits some of them. V and J calls and clone size come straight from that table; D and trimming were deduced from the DNA. The data contain about 28,000 clones, 70% to 90% of them singletons. The CDR3 consists of 13 residues. The V end was cut by 5 bases, the J end by 2 bases, with 7 bases between. Germline-derived CDR1 and CDR2 are KGHSH and LQKENI. V is TRBV18 and J is TRBJ1-3, with D perhaps matching TRBD1 (6 bases). This receptor was obtained from a human donor in a cohort sampled during active COVID-19. Sequencing used peripheral blood. For the CDR3, the DNA is TGTGCCAGCTCAGGGGGCACTGGAAACACCATATATTTT. This gives the protein CASSGGTGNTIYF.